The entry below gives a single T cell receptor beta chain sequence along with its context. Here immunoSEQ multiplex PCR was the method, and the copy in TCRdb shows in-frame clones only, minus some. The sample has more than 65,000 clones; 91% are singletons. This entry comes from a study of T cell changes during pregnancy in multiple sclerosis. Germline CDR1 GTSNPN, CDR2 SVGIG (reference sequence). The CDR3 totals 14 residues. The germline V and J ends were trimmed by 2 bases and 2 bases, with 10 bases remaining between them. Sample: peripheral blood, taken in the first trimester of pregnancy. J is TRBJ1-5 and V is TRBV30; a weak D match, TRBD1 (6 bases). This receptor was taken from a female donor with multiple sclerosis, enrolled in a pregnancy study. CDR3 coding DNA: TGTGCCTGGAGTACAAGACAGGGCAATCAGCCCCAGCATTTT. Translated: CAWSTRQGNQPQHF.